This T cell receptor beta chain was captured by sequencing in a study of CD8+CD57+ T cells in acquired aplastic anemia. Study in general: DNA from sorted CD4+ and CD8+ cells averaged around 3 ug.

Trimming pared 4 bases from V and 4 bases from J, leaving 7 bases between. Germline V CDR1 and CDR2: DFQATT, SNEGSKA (reference sequence). This CDR3 is built from 11 residues. Details on this clonotype: A much larger clonotype is one base distant, so this may be a read error.

Patients picked for sequencing had shown CD8+CD57+ cell expansion detected by flow cytometry. There was no therapy given to any patient before the blood sampling took place. The template used for profiling TCR beta VDJ and CDR3 was genomic DNA. TCRdb re-derived calls from the reads in MiXCR, one entry per CDR3 protein. The table has approximately 470,000 distinct CDR3 sequences, approximately 33% seen once. The sequence was collected from a human donor with aplastic anemia. Material: sorted CD4+, CD8+, or CD8+CD57+ T cells (not recorded which) from PBMCs. The gene calls are TRBV20-1 and TRBJ2-5; D not resolved. The CDR3 sequence: CSAMDSETQYF. In DNA, the CDR3 is TGCAGTGCTATGGATTCAGAGACCCAGTACTTC.